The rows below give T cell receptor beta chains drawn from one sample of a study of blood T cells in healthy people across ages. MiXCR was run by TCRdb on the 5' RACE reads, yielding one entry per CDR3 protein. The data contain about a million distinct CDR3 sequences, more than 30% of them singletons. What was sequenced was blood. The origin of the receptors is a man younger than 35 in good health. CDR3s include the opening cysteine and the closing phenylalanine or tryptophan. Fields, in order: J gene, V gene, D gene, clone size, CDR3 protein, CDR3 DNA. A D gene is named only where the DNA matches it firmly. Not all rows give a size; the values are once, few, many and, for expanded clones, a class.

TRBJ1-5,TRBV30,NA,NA,CAWSGQPDQPQHF,TGTGCCTGGAGTGGTCAGCCGGATCAGCCCCAGCATTTT
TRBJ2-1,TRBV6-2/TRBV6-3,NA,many,CASSPPLGEQFF,TGTGCCAGCAGCCCCCCTTTGGGTGAGCAGTTCTTC
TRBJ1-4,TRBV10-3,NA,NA,CAIGAGPATNEKLFF,TGTGCCATCGGCGCAGGCCCCGCAACTAATGAAAAACTGTTTTTT
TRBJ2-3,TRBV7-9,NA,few,CASTQSGVVTDTQYF,TGTGCCAGCACGCAATCGGGAGTAGTCACAGATACGCAGTATTTT
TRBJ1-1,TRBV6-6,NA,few,CASRRSGVATEAFF,TGTGCCAGCAGGCGGTCGGGGGTGGCCACTGAAGCTTTCTTT
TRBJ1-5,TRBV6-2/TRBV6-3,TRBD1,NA,CASSYGDRVHQPQHF,TGTGCCAGCAGTTACGGGGACAGGGTCCATCAGCCCCAGCATTTT
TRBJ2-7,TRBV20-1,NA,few,CSASDQTYEQYF,TGCAGTGCTAGCGACCAAACCTACGAGCAGTACTTC
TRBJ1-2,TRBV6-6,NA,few,CASTAPGVVYGYTF,TGTGCCAGCACGGCCCCAGGGGTGGTCTATGGCTACACCTTC
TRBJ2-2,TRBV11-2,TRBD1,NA,CASSLKSTGYTGELFF,TGTGCCAGCAGCCTAAAATCGACAGGGTACACCGGGGAGCTGTTTTTT
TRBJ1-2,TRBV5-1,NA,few,CASSLGAGQYYGYTF,TGCGCCAGCAGCTTGGGGGCCGGACAGTACTATGGCTACACCTTC
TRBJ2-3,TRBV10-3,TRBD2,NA,CAITEAGGTDAQYF,TGTGCCATCACCGAGGCGGGGGGCACAGATGCGCAGTATTTT
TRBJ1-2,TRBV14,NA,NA,CASSPGPHQGYTF,TGTGCCAGCAGCCCAGGACCGCATCAAGGCTACACCTTC
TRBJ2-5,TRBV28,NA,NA,CASSQGGGWNEQYF,TGTGCCAGCAGCCAAGGGGGGGGCTGGAATGAGCAGTACTTC
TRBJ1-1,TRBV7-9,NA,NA,CASSHPNSLNTEAFF,TGTGCCAGCAGCCACCCGAACTCCTTGAACACTGAAGCTTTCTTT
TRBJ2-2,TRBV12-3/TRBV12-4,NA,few,CASSLGVAANTGELFF,TGTGCCAGCAGTTTGGGGGTAGCGGCGAACACCGGGGAGCTGTTTTTT
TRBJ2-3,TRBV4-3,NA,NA,CAGSREGQIRTQYF,TGCGCCGGCAGCCGAGAGGGCCAGATCCGTACGCAGTATTTT
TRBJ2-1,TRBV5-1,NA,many,CASSLVQYNEQFF,TGCGCCAGCAGCTTGGTGCAATACAATGAGCAGTTCTTC
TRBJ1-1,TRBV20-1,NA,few,CSASKEGMNTEAFF,TGCAGTGCTAGTAAGGAGGGGATGAACACTGAAGCTTTCTTT
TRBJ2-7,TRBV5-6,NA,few,CASSFDTGSNEQYF,TGTGCCAGCAGCTTTGATACAGGTTCCAATGAGCAGTACTTC
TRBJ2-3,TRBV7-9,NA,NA,CASSRWTDWSTDTQYF,TGTGCCAGCAGCCGATGGACAGATTGGAGCACAGATACGCAGTATTTT
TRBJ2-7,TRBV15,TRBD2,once,CATSRDSVVAGAPYSYEQYF,TGTGCCACCAGCAGAGATTCTGTGGTAGCGGGGGCACCATATTCCTACGAGCAGTACTTC
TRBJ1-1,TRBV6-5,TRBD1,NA,CASSYQDRFTEAFF,TGTGCCAGCAGTTACCAGGACAGGTTCACTGAAGCTTTCTTT
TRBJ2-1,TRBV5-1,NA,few,CASSLARGGGYNEQFF,TGCGCCAGCAGCTTGGCCCGAGGGGGGGGTTACAATGAGCAGTTCTTC
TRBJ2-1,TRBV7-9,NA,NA,CASSWPGASYNEQFF,TGTGCCAGCAGCTGGCCCGGGGCCTCCTACAATGAGCAGTTCTTC
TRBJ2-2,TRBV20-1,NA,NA,CSVSGLATGELFF,TGCAGTGTTAGCGGCTTGGCCACCGGGGAGCTGTTTTTT
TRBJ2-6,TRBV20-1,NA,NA,CSASIGGPSSGANVLTF,TGCAGTGCTAGTATCGGGGGACCCTCCTCTGGGGCCAACGTCCTGACTTTC
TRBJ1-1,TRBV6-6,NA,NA,CASSYSWVNTEAFF,TGTGCCAGCAGTTACTCCTGGGTGAACACTGAAGCTTTCTTT
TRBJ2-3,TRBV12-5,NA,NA,CASGLGGLDTQYF,TGTGCTAGTGGTTTGGGGGGATTAGATACGCAGTATTTT
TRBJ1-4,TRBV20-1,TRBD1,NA,CSAPPQGAKEKLFF,TGCAGTGCTCCCCCACAGGGGGCTAAGGAAAAACTGTTTTTT
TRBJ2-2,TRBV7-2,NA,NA,CASRGGPMTTGELFF,TGTGCCAGCAGAGGGGGACCTATGACCACCGGGGAGCTGTTTTTT
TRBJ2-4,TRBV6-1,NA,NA,CASSEGLGLAKNIQYF,TGTGCCAGCAGTGAAGGTCTGGGGCTAGCCAAAAACATTCAGTACTTC
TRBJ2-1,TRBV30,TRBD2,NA,CAWSPKTSSANEQFF,TGTGCCTGGAGTCCCAAGACTAGCTCGGCCAATGAGCAGTTCTTC
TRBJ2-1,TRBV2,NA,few,CASMGDPSYNEQFF,TGTGCCAGCATGGGGGATCCCTCCTACAATGAGCAGTTCTTC
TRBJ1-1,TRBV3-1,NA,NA,CASRLTTGEAFF,TGTGCCAGCAGACTTACGACGGGAGAAGCTTTCTTT